This is a list of T cell receptor beta chains from one sample in a study of T-cell memory formation after mild COVID-19. A single record per CDR3 protein comes from TCRdb applying MiXCR to the 5' RACE reads. In the table there are 250,000 to 350,000 distinct CDR3 sequences, around a sixth of which are singletons. What was sequenced was PBMCs or a T cell subset sorted from them (not recorded which). These receptors came from a man in his late teens or twenties who had mild COVID-19 (a few samples of this study predate the infection). Cell type and time point are not known. CDR3s include the opening cysteine and the closing phenylalanine or tryptophan. Fields, in order: D gene, J gene, clone size, V gene, CDR3 protein, CDR3 DNA. The D gene is left open where the match is weak. The size entry is marked missing in some rows and otherwise reads once, few, many or a size class.

- TRBJ1-5 - TRBV7-9 CASSQDRFNQPQHF TGTGCCAGCAGCCAAGACAGATTCAATCAGCCCCAGCATTTT
- TRBJ2-7 - TRBV27 CASSLSDGTYEQYF TGTGCCAGCAGCTTGTCGGACGGAACCTACGAGCAGTACTTC
TRBD2 TRBJ2-3 - TRBV11-2 CASSLGGTSGGQDTQYF TGTGCCAGCAGCTTAGGCGGGACTAGCGGGGGGCAGGATACGCAGTATTTT
- TRBJ2-5 few TRBV7-6 CASSLGGTQWGTQYF TGTGCCAGCAGCTTAGGAGGCACACAGTGGGGGACCCAGTACTTC
- TRBJ1-1 many TRBV12-3/TRBV12-4 CASSLADEAFF TGTGCCAGCAGTTTAGCAGATGAAGCTTTCTTT
- TRBJ2-7 few TRBV6-6 CASSPPGRREQYF TGTGCCAGCAGTCCTCCAGGGCGGCGGGAGCAGTACTTC
TRBD1 TRBJ2-5 few TRBV4-1 CASSQKQGEETQYF TGCGCCAGCAGCCAGAAACAGGGGGAAGAGACCCAGTACTTC
- TRBJ2-3 many TRBV27 CASSPDVSTDTQYF TGTGCCAGCAGTCCGGACGTCAGCACAGATACGCAGTATTTT
- TRBJ2-2 few TRBV5-1 CASSSQGPGELFF TGCGCCAGCAGTTCACAGGGACCCGGGGAGCTGTTTTTT
TRBD2 TRBJ2-1 - TRBV24-1 CATSDRPGLDWLF TGTGCCACCAGTGATCGTCCGGGACTAGATTGGCTCTTC
- TRBJ2-3 - TRBV21-1 CASSKVTRLPHTDTQYF TGTGCCAGCAGCAAAGTAACACGGCTGCCCCACACAGATACGCAGTATTTT
- TRBJ1-4 few TRBV27 CASSSLGEGEEKLFF TGTGCCAGCAGTTCCCTCGGAGAGGGAGAGGAAAAACTGTTTTTT
TRBD2 TRBJ2-2 - TRBV9 CASRAGERGPNTNTGELFF TGTGCCAGCAGGGCCGGGGAGCGGGGGCCAAATACGAACACCGGGGAGCTGTTTTTT
TRBD1 TRBJ1-1 few TRBV5-1 CASRGLQGSEAEAFF TGCGCCAGCAGGGGCTTACAGGGGTCAGAAGCTGAAGCTTTCTTT
- TRBJ1-1 - TRBV20-1 CSARTGGGGTEAFF TGCAGTGCTAGAACCGGGGGCGGGGGCACTGAAGCTTTCTTT
- TRBJ1-1 - TRBV5-1 CASSVSEAGVAFF TGCGCCAGCAGCGTCTCGGAGGCCGGGGTAGCTTTCTTT